This is a list of T cell receptor beta chains from one sample in a study of shared T cell receptors in the human thymus. The assay was immunoSEQ multiplex PCR, and TCRdb's table has in-frame clones only and misses some. The data show hundreds of thousands of clones, around 87% seen once. In addition, the sample was reused for a study of human thymus T cells.

The sample consisted of thymocytes. These receptors were obtained from a boy younger than two with a congenital heart defect. CDR3s include the opening cysteine and the closing phenylalanine or tryptophan. The D gene is left open where the match is weak.

>TRBJ1-1|TRBV4-2|TRBD1
CASSQIQGASTEAFF
TGTGCCAGCAGCCAAATACAGGGGGCATCCACTGAAGCTTTCTTT
>TRBJ1-2|TRBV29-1|-
CSVEDLVRGSYTF
TGCAGCGTTGAAGATCTTGTCCGTGGCAGCTACACCTTC
>TRBJ2-2|TRBV4-3|-
CASSQEQGSGELFF
TGCGCCAGCAGCCAAGAGCAGGGTAGCGGGGAGCTGTTTTTT
>TRBJ2-5|TRBV29-1|TRBD2
CSAQRAGVAEGETQYF
TGCAGCGCCCAGCGAGCGGGAGTTGCCGAGGGAGAGACCCAGTACTTC
>TRBJ2-5|TRBV7-2|-
CASSLARGAGNQETQYF
TGTGCCAGCAGCTTAGCCCGGGGGGCGGGGAACCAAGAGACCCAGTACTTC
>TRBJ2-7|TRBV5-1|-
CASSLLGTPSSYEQYF
TGCGCCAGCAGCTTGTTGGGGACACCTTCCTCCTACGAGCAGTACTTC
>TRBJ1-2|TRBV6-5|TRBD1
CASSSDRDYGYTF
TGTGCCAGCAGCTCTGACAGGGACTATGGCTACACCTTC
>TRBJ2-7|TRBV29-1|-
CSVAGAPYEQYF
TGCAGCGTTGCTGGGGCGCCCTACGAGCAGTACTTC
>TRBJ2-7|TRBV27|-
CASSLGGGLSYEQYF
TGTGCCAGCAGTTTGGGAGGGGGACTCTCCTACGAGCAGTACTTC
>TRBJ1-4|TRBV15|TRBD1
CATSRARTGGSTNEKLFF
TGTGCCACCAGCAGAGCCCGGACAGGGGGCTCCACTAATGAAAAACTGTTTTTT
>TRBJ2-7|TRBV4-3|-
CASSQEVLTEYSYEQYF
TGCGCCAGCAGCCAAGAAGTCCTAACAGAGTATTCCTACGAGCAGTACTTC
>TRBJ2-5|TRBV19|TRBD2
CASSNGTSGGPTQYF
TGTGCCAGTAGTAACGGGACTAGCGGGGGCCCGACCCAGTACTTC
>TRBJ2-7|TRBV7-2|TRBD2
CASSQTTSGSLHEQYF
TGTGCCAGCAGCCAAACGACTAGCGGGAGTCTACACGAGCAGTACTTC
>TRBJ1-1|TRBV5-1|-
CASSYSFSNTEAFF
TGCGCCAGCAGCTACAGTTTTTCGAACACTGAAGCTTTCTTT
>TRBJ1-6|TRBV4-2|-
CASSQGGLRSPLHF
TGTGCCAGCAGCCAAGGGGGGCTAAGATCACCCCTCCACTTT
>TRBJ1-5|TRBV28|TRBD1
CASSLWTGDRGGLGQPQHF
TGTGCCAGCAGTTTATGGACGGGAGACAGGGGAGGTTTGGGTCAGCCCCAGCATTTT
>TRBJ1-2|TRBV15|TRBD1
CATGGQHYGYTF
TGTGCCACCGGGGGACAGCACTATGGCTACACCTTC
>TRBJ2-5|TRBV7-2|TRBD1
CASSLDGTAETQYF
TGTGCCAGCAGCTTAGATGGGACAGCAGAGACCCAGTACTTC